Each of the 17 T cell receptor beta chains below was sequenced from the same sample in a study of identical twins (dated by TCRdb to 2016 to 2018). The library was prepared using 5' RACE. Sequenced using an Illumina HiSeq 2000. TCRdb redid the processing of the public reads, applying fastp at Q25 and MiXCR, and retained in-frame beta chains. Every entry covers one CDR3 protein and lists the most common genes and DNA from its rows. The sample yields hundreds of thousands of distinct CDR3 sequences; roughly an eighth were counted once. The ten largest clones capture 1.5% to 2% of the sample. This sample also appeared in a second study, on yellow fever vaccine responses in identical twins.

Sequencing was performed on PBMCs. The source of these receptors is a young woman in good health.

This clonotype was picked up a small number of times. The DNA for the CDR3 is TGCAGTGCCCCCCGACTAGCGGGGGGGCCCGGGAATGAGCAGTTCTTC. Encoded protein: CSAPRLAGGPGNEQFF. V gene TRBV20-1 combines with J gene TRBJ2-1, with TRBD2 matching over 14 bases. Germline CDR1 is DFQATT and CDR2 is SNEGSKA (reference sequence). V was pared by 6 bases and J by 7 bases, with 11 bases of the junction left unmatched. CDR3 size: 16 residues.

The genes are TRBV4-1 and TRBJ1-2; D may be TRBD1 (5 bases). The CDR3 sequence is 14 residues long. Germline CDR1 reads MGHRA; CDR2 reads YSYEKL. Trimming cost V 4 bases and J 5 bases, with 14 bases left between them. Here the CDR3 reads CASSLNGGNYGYTF. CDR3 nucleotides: TGCGCCAGCAGCCTAAATGGGGGGAATTATGGCTACACCTTC.

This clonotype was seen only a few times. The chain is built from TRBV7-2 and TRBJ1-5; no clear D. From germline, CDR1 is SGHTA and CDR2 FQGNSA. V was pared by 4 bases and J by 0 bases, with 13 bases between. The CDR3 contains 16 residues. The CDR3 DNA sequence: TGTGCCAGCAGCTGGGGAGAGTATCATAGCAATCAGCCCCAGCATTTT. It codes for CASSWGEYHSNQPQHF. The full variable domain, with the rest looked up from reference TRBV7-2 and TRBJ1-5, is GAGVSQSPSNKVTEKGKDVELRCDPISGHTALYWYRQSLGQGLEFLIYFQGNSAPDKSGLPSDRFSAERTGGSVSTLTIQRTQQEDSAVYLCASSWGEYHSNQPQHFGDGTRLSIL.

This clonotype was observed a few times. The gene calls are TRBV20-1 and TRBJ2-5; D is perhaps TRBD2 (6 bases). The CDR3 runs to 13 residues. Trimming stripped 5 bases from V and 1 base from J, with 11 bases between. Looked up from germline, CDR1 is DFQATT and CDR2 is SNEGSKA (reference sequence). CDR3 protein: CSALGGSQETQYF. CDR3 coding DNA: TGCAGTGCTCTTGGGGGGAGCCAAGAGACCCAGTACTTC.

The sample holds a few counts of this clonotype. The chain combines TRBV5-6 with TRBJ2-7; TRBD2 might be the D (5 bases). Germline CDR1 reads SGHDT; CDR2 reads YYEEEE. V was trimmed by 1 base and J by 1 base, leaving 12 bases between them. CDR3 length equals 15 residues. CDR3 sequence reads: CASSLSAGLSYEQYF. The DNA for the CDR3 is TGTGCCAGCAGCTTGTCGGCGGGCTTATCCTACGAGCAGTACTTC.

CDR3 sequence: CASSFVTSGARETQYF. In DNA form, the CDR3 reads TGCGCCAGCAGCTTCGTCACTAGCGGGGCCAGGGAGACCCAGTACTTC. The chain links TRBV5-1 to TRBJ2-5; 10 bases line up with TRBD2. Trimming removed 2 bases from V and 5 bases from J; junction bases left unmatched: 9. Germline CDR1 SGHRS, CDR2 YFSETQ. The CDR3 spans 16 residues.

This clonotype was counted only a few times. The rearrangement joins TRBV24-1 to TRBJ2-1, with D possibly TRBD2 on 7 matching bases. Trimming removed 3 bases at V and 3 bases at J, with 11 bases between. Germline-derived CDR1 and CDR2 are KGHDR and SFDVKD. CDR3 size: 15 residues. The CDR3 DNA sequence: TGTGCCACCAGTGATACGGGGGGCAGCTACAATGAGCAGTTCTTC. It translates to CATSDTGGSYNEQFF.

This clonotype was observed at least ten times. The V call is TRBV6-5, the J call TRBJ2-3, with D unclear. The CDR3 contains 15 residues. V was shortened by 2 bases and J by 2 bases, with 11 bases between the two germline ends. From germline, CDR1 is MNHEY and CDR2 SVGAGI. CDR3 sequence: CASSYEGWTTDTQYF. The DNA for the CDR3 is TGTGCCAGCAGTTACGAAGGGTGGACCACAGATACGCAGTATTTT.

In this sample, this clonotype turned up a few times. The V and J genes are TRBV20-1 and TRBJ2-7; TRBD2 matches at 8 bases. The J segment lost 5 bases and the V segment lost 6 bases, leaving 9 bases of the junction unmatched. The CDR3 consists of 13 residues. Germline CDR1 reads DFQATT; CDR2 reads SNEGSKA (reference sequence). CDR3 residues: CSATRGGIDEQYV. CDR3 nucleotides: TGCAGTGCAACACGGGGGGGCATCGACGAGCAGTACGTC.

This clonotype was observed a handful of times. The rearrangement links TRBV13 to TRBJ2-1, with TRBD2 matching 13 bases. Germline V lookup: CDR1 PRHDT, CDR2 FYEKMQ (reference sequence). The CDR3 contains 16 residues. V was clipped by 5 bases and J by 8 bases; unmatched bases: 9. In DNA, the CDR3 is TGTGCCAGCAGCAACCAACTAGCGGGAGGGCTAGATGAGCAGTTCTTC. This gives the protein CASSNQLAGGLDEQFF.

The CDR3 region has the DNA TGTGCCAGCAGCTTGGCGACAGGTCACGAGCAGTACGTC. It codes for CASSLATGHEQYV. The genes are TRBV5-5 and TRBJ2-7; D possibly corresponds to TRBD1 (6 bases). Trimming cost V 0 bases and J 5 bases, with 9 bases left between them. The CDR3 runs to 13 residues. Per the germline V gene, CDR1 is SGHKS and CDR2 is YYEKEE (reference sequence).

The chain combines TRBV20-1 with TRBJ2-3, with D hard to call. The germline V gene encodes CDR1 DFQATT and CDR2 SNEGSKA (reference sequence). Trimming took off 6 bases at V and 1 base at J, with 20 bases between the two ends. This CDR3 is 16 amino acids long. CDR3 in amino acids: CSAPEQEGRGTDTQYF. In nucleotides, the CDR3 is TGCAGTGCCCCCGAGCAGGAAGGTCGTGGCACAGATACGCAGTATTTT.

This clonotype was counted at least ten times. The CDR3 sequence is CSDGQGTADTQYF. CDR3 bases: TGCAGCGACGGACAGGGTACAGCAGATACGCAGTATTTT. The chain employs TRBV20-1 and TRBJ2-3, with TRBD1 matching over 8 bases. CDR1 and CDR2 (germline): DFQATT, SNEGSKA (reference sequence). This CDR3 comprises 13 residues.

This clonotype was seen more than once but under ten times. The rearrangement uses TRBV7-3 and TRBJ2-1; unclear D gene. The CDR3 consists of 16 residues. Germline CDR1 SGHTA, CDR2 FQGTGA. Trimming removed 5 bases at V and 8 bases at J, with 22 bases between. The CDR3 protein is CASSPSGGLINYEQFF. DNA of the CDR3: TGTGCCAGCAGCCCCTCCGGTGGGCTTATCAATTATGAGCAGTTCTTC.

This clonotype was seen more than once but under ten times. CDR3 nucleotides: TGTGCCAGCAGTTTAGAGACACACACAGATACGCAGTATTTT. It yields the protein CASSLETHTDTQYF. The chain recombines TRBV27 with TRBJ2-3; D unclear. Germline CDR1 and CDR2: MNHEY and SMNVEV (reference sequence). Trimming shortened V by 2 bases and J by 2 bases, and 8 bases separated the two germline ends. The CDR3 is 14 amino acids.

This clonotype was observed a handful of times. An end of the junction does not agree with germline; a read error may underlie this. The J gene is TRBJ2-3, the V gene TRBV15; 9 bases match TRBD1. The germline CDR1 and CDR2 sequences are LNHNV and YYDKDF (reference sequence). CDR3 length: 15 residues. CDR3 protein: CATSDGPPGQGLVPF. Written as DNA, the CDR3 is TGTGCCACCAGCGACGGACCCCCGGGACAGGGACTCGTCCCGTTT.

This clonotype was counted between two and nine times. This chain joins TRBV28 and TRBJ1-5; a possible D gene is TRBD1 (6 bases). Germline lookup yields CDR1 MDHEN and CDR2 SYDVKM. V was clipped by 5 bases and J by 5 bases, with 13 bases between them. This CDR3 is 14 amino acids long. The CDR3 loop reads CASSPRTAHQPQHF. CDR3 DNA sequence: TGTGCCAGCAGTCCCCGGACAGCCCATCAGCCCCAGCATTTT.